This record concerns one TCR beta chain sequence. This entry belongs to a study of blood T cell repertoires in COVID-19. Study summary: PBMCs, B-cell-depleted T cells, or T cells were the source of the cDNA or gDNA that made up the material.

Some clones are missing from TCRdb's copy, which holds only in-frame ones; the method was immunoSEQ multiplex PCR. Altogether 59,000 or so clones are present, about 84% being singletons, with the ten largest covering 7.2%. J gave up 2 bases and V 3 bases, and 4 bases lay outside the gene matches. This CDR3 is built from 15 residues. CDR1 SGDLS and CDR2 YYNGEE come from the germline V gene. This chain links TRBV9 with TRBJ2-1, with 8 bases matching TRBD2. The sequenced sample was peripheral blood. The clonotype originates from a man aged 55 to 69 with acute or convalescent COVID-19. The CDR3 DNA reads TGTGCCAGCAGCGCCCCGGGGGGGCCCTACAATGAGCAGTTCTTC. Amino acids: CASSAPGGPYNEQFF.